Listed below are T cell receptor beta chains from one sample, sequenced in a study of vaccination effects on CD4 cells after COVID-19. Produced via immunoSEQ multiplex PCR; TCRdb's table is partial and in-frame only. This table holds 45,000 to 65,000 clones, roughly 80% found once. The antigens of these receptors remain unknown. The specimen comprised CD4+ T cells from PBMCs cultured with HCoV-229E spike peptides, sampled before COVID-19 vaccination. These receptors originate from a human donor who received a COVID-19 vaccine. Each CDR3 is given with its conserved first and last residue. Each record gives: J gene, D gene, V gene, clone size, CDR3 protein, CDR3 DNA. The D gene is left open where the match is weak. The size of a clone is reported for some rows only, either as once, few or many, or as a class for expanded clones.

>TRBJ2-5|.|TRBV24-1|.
CATSEGTPGVMSQETQYF
TGTGCCACCAGTGAAGGTACTCCAGGGGTTATGAGTCAAGAGACCCAGTACTTC
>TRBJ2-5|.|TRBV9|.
CASSAPGGETQYF
TGTGCCAGCAGCGCGCCAGGGGGGGAGACCCAGTACTTC
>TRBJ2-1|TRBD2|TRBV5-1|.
CASSQTVAGVNEQFF
TGCGCCAGCAGCCAGACGGTAGCGGGGGTCAATGAGCAGTTCTTC
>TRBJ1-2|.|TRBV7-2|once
CASSLAGAGNLNYGYTF
TGTGCCAGCAGCTTAGCCGGGGCCGGAAACCTTAACTATGGCTACACCTTC
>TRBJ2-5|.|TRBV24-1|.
CATSDFKREKETQYF
TGTGCCACCAGTGATTTCAAAAGGGAAAAAGAGACCCAGTACTTC
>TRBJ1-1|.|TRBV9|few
CASSGGQTDTEAFF
TGTGCCAGCAGCGGAGGACAGACGGACACTGAAGCTTTCTTT
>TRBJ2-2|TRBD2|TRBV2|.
CASRLAANTGELFF
TGTGCCAGCAGGCTAGCGGCGAACACCGGGGAGCTGTTTTTT
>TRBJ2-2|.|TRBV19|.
CASKPNTGELFF
TGTGCCAGTAAACCGAACACCGGGGAGCTGTTTTTT
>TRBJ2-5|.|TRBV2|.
CASSDGRGEETQYF
TGTGCCAGCAGTGACGGTAGGGGAGAAGAGACCCAGTACTTC
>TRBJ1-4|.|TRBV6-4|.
CASVRLEEKLFF
TGTGCCAGCGTCCGTCTTGAGGAAAAACTGTTTTTT
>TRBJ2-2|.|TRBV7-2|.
CASSLEPTNTGELFF
TGTGCCAGCAGCTTAGAACCGACGAACACCGGGGAGCTGTTTTTT
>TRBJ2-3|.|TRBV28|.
CASSFPRGTTHTDTQYF
TGTGCCAGCAGTTTTCCCCGGGGGACAACCCACACAGATACGCAGTATTTT
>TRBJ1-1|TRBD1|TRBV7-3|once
CASSRTGGQTEAFF
TGTGCCAGCAGCCGTACAGGGGGACAGACTGAAGCTTTCTTT
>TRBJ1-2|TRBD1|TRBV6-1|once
CASSEGQLSNYGYTF
TGTGCCAGCAGTGAGGGACAGCTTTCCAACTATGGCTACACCTTC
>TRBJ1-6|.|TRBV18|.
CASSPGPASSYNSPLHF
TGTGCCAGCTCACCGGGCCCCGCCAGCTCCTATAATTCACCCCTCCACTTT
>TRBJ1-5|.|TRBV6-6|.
CASSSTPGKGSQPQHF
TGTGCCAGCAGTTCCACCCCCGGGAAGGGCAGTCAGCCCCAGCATTTT
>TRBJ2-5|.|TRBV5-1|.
CASSLGSGPLAQYF
TGCGCCAGCAGCTTGGGGAGCGGGCCACTCGCCCAGTACTTC
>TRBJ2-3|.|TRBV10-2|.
CASSELILASGTDTQYF
TGCGCCAGCAGTGAGTTGATACTAGCTTCGGGCACAGATACGCAGTATTTT
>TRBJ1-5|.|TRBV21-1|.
CATIRTVGGNQPQHF
TGTGCCACCATTCGGACAGTCGGCGGCAATCAGCCCCAGCATTTT
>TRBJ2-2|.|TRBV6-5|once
CASMDVKGTGELFF
TGTGCCAGCATGGACGTCAAGGGGACCGGGGAGCTGTTTTTT
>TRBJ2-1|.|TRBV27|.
CASRPGTEGHEQFF
TGTGCCAGCAGACCCGGGACTGAGGGGCATGAGCAGTTCTTC
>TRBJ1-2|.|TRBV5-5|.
CASRPQFIQGHGYTF
TGTGCCAGCAGACCTCAATTCATCCAGGGCCATGGCTACACCTTC
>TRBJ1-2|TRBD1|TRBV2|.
CASTLGQGDGYTF
TGTGCCAGCACCCTCGGACAGGGGGACGGCTACACCTTC
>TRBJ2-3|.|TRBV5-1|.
CASGPLGFALGTQYF
TGCGCCAGCGGCCCTTTGGGGTTCGCCTTGGGTACGCAGTATTTT
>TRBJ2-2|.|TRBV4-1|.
CASSRYRVTGELFF
TGCGCCAGCAGCCGGTACAGGGTCACCGGGGAGCTGTTTTTT
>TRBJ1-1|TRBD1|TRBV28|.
CASSFIAGGAARAFF
TGTGCCAGCAGTTTCATTGCAGGGGGCGCCGCCCGAGCTTTCTTT
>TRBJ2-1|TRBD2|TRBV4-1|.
CASSLRLAGGALDCDEQFF
TGCGCCAGCAGCCTCCGACTAGCGGGGGGGGCCTTGGACTGCGATGAGCAGTTCTTC
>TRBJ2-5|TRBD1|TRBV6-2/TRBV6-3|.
CASSYSSGTDTQETQYF
TGTGCCAGCAGTTACTCCTCAGGGACAGATACCCAAGAGACCCAGTACTTC
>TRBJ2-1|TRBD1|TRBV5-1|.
CASSPEPGQGYSYNEQFF
TGCGCCAGCAGCCCGGAACCGGGACAGGGATACTCCTACAATGAGCAGTTCTTC
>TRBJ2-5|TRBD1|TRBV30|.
CAWSAGQTPGETQYF
TGTGCCTGGAGTGCGGGACAGACCCCAGGGGAGACCCAGTACTTC
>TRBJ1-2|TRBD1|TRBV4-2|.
CASSQTQGEVPAGYTF
TGTGCCAGCAGCCAAACTCAGGGGGAGGTACCAGCTGGCTACACCTTC
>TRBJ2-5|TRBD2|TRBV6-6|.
CASSLGGLAGGHETQYF
TGTGCCAGCAGTCTGGGGGGACTAGCGGGGGGGCATGAGACCCAGTACTTC
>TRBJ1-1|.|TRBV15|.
CATSRAGVTEAFF
TGTGCCACCAGCAGAGCTGGTGTCACTGAAGCTTTCTTT
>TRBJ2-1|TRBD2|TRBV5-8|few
CASSLGLALYNEQFF
TGTGCCAGCAGCCTGGGACTAGCGCTCTACAATGAGCAGTTCTTC
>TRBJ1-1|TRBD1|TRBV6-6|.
CASTGQVNTEAFF
TGTGCCAGCACGGGACAGGTCAACACTGAAGCTTTCTTT
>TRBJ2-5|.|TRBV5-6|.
CASSSTGTWETQYF
TGTGCCAGCAGCTCAACAGGGACCTGGGAGACCCAGTACTTC